The following is a T cell receptor beta chain sequence with its context. What it recognizes is unknown. The ends were cut back, 3 bases at V and 2 bases at J, with 8 bases in the middle. The CDR3 contains 14 residues. The germline CDR1 and CDR2 sequences are LNHDA and SQIVND (reference sequence). The data were produced by immunoSEQ multiplex PCR, yet TCRdb's version contains in-frame clones alone and is incomplete. The repertoire includes about 110,000 clones, roughly 87% of them detected once, and around 3.3% sits in the top ten. This specimen comes from a study of T cell responses to AZD1222 COVID-19 vaccine. As for the study in general: Second doses that came at about 4 or about 12 weeks were put together.

Study-wide results and limits: The CD4 TCRs associated with vaccination extended across spike and predominated at 160-218 and 743-854. Per reports, nearly half of all spike-specific TCRs target regions that are unmutated in variants.

The receptor was isolated from an adult in good health. The chain links TRBV19 to TRBJ1-5; D call uncertain. Specimen: peripheral blood, collected on day 0 of AZD1222 vaccination. The DNA of the CDR3 is TGTGCCAGTAGTATGAAGGGAGGCAATCAGCCCCAGCATTTT. This sequence encodes CASSMKGGNQPQHF.